This entry lists 18 T cell receptor beta chains sequenced from one sample in a study of cytomegalovirus exposure and HLA in healthy donors. The PCR made use of 60 Vbeta and 13 Jbeta primers. TCRdb's table, derived via immunoSEQ multiplex PCR, lists solely in-frame clones and lacks some. This table holds roughly 180,000 clones, 65% to 85% found once. Sequencing used PBMCs. The source of these receptors is a male donor in good health and CMV-seronegative.

The CDR3 here is CATAGVRTEAFF. Written as DNA, the CDR3 is TGTGCCACGGCGGGGGTGCGGACTGAAGCTTTCTTT. The gene calls are TRBV10-3 and TRBJ1-1; perhaps TRBD1 as D (5 bases). The germline CDR1 and CDR2 sequences are ENHRY and SYGVKD. Trimming shortened V by 10 bases and J by 5 bases, and 14 bases separated the two germline ends. This CDR3 spans 12 amino acids.

The chain combines TRBV6-1 with TRBJ2-7, with TRBD2 as a possible D gene (5 bases). Trimming removed 2 bases at V and 4 bases at J, with 12 bases between. Germline V gives CDR1 MNHNS, CDR2 SASEGT. This CDR3 region has 14 residues. The CDR3 loop is CASSEIERGYEQYF. DNA for the CDR3: TGTGCCAGCAGTGAAATCGAACGGGGATACGAGCAGTACTTC.

The V and J genes are TRBV30 and TRBJ1-6, with D unclear. Trimming cost V 3 bases and J 4 bases, with 10 bases left between them. This CDR3 spans 14 amino acids. Germline loops: CDR1 GTSNPN, CDR2 SVGIG (reference sequence). CDR3 sequence (DNA): TGTGCCTGGAGAAGTGGGGAGTATAATTCACCCCTCCACTTT. Its translation is CAWRSGEYNSPLHF.

The chain couples TRBV5-5 to TRBJ1-6; TRBD1 matches at 10 bases. CDR3 length equals 15 residues. CDR1 and CDR2 (germline): SGHKS, YYEKEE (reference sequence). V shed 4 bases and J 8 bases; nucleotides not matched to a gene: 6. The CDR3 here is CASSRQGAGDSPLHF. The CDR3, as DNA: TGTGCCAGCAGCAGACAGGGGGCCGGGGATTCACCCCTCCACTTT.

The chain carries TRBV7-2 and TRBJ2-3; 11 bases fit TRBD1. Losses at the gene ends were 0 bases for V and 15 bases for J; bases not matched to a gene: 5. The V gene's germline CDR1 is SGHTA and CDR2 FQGNSA. The CDR3 is 13 residues long. CDR3 in amino acids: CASSLARTGGEYF. As DNA, the CDR3 is TGTGCCAGCAGCTTAGCGCGGACAGGGGGCGAATATTTT. The full variable domain, rest sourced from reference TRBV7-2 and TRBJ2-3, is GAGVSQSPSNKVTEKGKDVELRCDPISGHTALYWYRQSLGQGLEFLIYFQGNSAPDKSGLPSDRFSAERTGGSVSTLTIQRTQQEDSAVYLCASSLARTGGEYFGPGTRLTVL.

The chain joins TRBV2 to TRBJ2-2; possibly TRBD1 for D (6 bases). V gave up 5 bases and J gave up 5 bases, with 12 bases separating them. The germline V gene has CDR1 SNHLY and CDR2 FYNNEI. This CDR3 region has 14 residues. The CDR3 reads CASSLQGRTGELFF. In DNA form, the CDR3 reads TGTGCCAGCAGTCTACAGGGAAGGACCGGGGAGCTGTTTTTT.

This sequence joins TRBV4-1 and TRBJ2-7, with TRBD2 matching 12 bases. The CDR3 has 15 residues. Germline-derived CDR1 and CDR2 are MGHRA and YSYEKL. V shed 4 bases and J 3 bases; nucleotides not matched to a gene: 4. CDR3 loop: CASSPLLAGGYEQYF. The CDR3 bases are TGCGCCAGCAGCCCACTACTAGCGGGAGGCTACGAGCAGTACTTC.

This chain links TRBV9 with TRBJ1-6; maybe TRBD1 (5 bases). Germline values: CDR1 SGDLS, CDR2 YYNGEE. The CDR3 extends over 14 amino acids. Trimming took 4 bases from V and 5 from J, leaving 10 bases between them. CDR3 amino acids: CASSSGGNNSPLHF. The CDR3 DNA reads as TGTGCCAGCAGCAGCGGGGGGAATAATTCACCCCTCCACTTT.

The J gene is TRBJ1-3, the V gene TRBV5-1; 7 bases align to TRBD1. The V segment lost 2 bases and the J segment 0 bases; nucleotides outside the gene matches: 11. Germline CDR1 SGHRS, CDR2 YFSETQ. The CDR3 sequence is 18 residues long. CDR3 in DNA: TGCGCCAGCAGCTTATCCGGGACAGTCTATTCCTCTGGAAACACCATATATTTT. Translation gives CASSLSGTVYSSGNTIYF.

The chain is built from TRBV19 and TRBJ1-4, with a weak D call TRBD1 (5 bases). The CDR3 runs to 10 residues. The V end lost 5 bases, the J end lost 11 bases, and 6 bases lay between the germline ends. CDR1 and CDR2 from the germline V gene are LNHDA and SQIVND (reference sequence). CDR3 DNA sequence: TGTGCCAGTAGTGGGGCGAAACTGTTTTTT. Its protein is CASSGAKLFF.

This clone showed up just a few times. The rearrangement joins TRBV7-9 to TRBJ2-7; no clear D. The V end lost 3 bases, the J end lost 5 bases, and 5 bases lay between the germline ends. Looked up from germline, CDR1 is SEHNR and CDR2 is FQNEAQ (reference sequence). The CDR3 runs 11 residues. The CDR3 sequence is CASSFTDEQYF. The CDR3 coding sequence is TGTGCCAGCAGCTTTACAGACGAGCAGTACTTC. Variable domain in full (rest from reference TRBV7-9 and TRBJ2-7): DTGVSQNPRHKITKRGQNVTFRCDPISEHNRLYWYRQTLGQGPEFLTYFQNEAQLEKSRLLSDRFSAERPKGSFSTLEIQRTEQGDSAMYLCASSFTDEQYFGPGTRLTVT.

Here the CDR3 reads CAWSVGTGVPYEQYF. The CDR3 nucleotides read TGTGCCTGGAGTGTCGGGACAGGGGTTCCCTACGAGCAGTACTTC. The rearrangement joins TRBV30 to TRBJ2-7; the match to TRBD1 covers 10 bases. J lost 2 bases, V lost 0 bases, and 4 bases had no gene match. Per germline, CDR1 GTSNPN and CDR2 SVGIG (reference sequence). The CDR3 runs 15 residues.

This chain joins TRBV18 and TRBJ1-4, with D possibly TRBD1 on 5 matching bases. Germline V gene sequence: CDR1 KGHSH, CDR2 LQKENI. This CDR3 is built from 16 residues. Trimming removed 3 bases at V and 3 bases at J, with 14 bases between. The CDR3 DNA is TGTGCCAGCTCACCGCCCTGGGGCACCTCTAATGAAAAACTGTTTTTT. Its translation is CASSPPWGTSNEKLFF. Drawing the rest from reference TRBV18 and TRBJ1-4, the complete variable domain is NAGVMQNPRHLVRRRGQEARLRCSPMKGHSHVYWYRQLPEEGLKFMVYLQKENIIDESGMPKERFSAEFPKEGPSILRIQQVVRGDSAAYFCASSPPWGTSNEKLFFGSGTQLSVL.

The V gene is TRBV5-1, the J gene TRBJ2-3; TRBD2 matches 9 bases. This CDR3 region has 18 residues. Germline assignment: CDR1 SGHRS and CDR2 YFSETQ. With 3 bases clipped from V and 3 bases from J, the junction kept 14 bases outside the gene matches. CDR3 coding DNA: TGCGCCAGCAGCTCCTCCGGACTAGCGCTCTCTGGGACAGATACGCAGTATTTT. It encodes CASSSSGLALSGTDTQYF.

The rearrangement joins TRBV10-3 to TRBJ2-2; 8 bases line up with TRBD2. The germline V gene encodes CDR1 ENHRY and CDR2 SYGVKD. The CDR3 length is 19 residues. The V and J ends lost 4 bases and 5 bases, in that order; junction bases with no gene match: 18. The CDR3 sequence is CAISVSGGLQPTTTGELFF. CDR3 DNA: TGTGCCATCAGTGTATCGGGAGGGCTCCAACCGACCACTACCGGGGAGCTGTTTTTT.

V and J are TRBV27 and TRBJ2-3; 9 nucleotides match TRBD1. The J segment lost 2 bases and the V segment lost 5 bases, leaving 5 bases of the junction unmatched. The CDR3 is 15 residues long. Germline assignment: CDR1 MNHEY and CDR2 SMNVEV (reference sequence). The CDR3 DNA sequence: TGTGCCAGCAGTCCTGGGACAGGGAACACAGATACGCAGTATTTT. Its protein is CASSPGTGNTDTQYF.

The rearrangement uses TRBV9 and TRBJ1-6; no firm D call. Germline assignment: CDR1 SGDLS and CDR2 YYNGEE. Deletions cut 0 bases from V and 7 bases from J, with 14 bases between. The CDR3 extends over 16 amino acids. The CDR3: CASSVGAGIGNSPLHF. The CDR3 coding sequence is TGTGCCAGCAGCGTAGGGGCAGGAATAGGAAATTCACCCCTCCACTTT.

The V call is TRBV19, the J call TRBJ2-6; possible D gene TRBD1, 6 bases. CDR1 and CDR2 from the germline V gene are LNHDA and SQIVND (reference sequence). The CDR3 has 12 residues. Trimming removed 6 bases from V and 8 bases from J, with 8 bases in between. Here the CDR3 DNA reads TGTGCCAGTAGCCAGGGGACCAACGTCCTGACTTTC. Its translation is CASSQGTNVLTF.